This TCR beta chain stems from a study of metastatic and nonmetastatic thyroid tumors. For the study at large: For malignant and benign thyroid patients, tumor or nodule tissue and blood were the sources whose repertoires were compared.

This clone was observed a handful of times. No antigen is known for it. The study, taken as a whole, reports: According to reports, the diversity of TCR beta was significantly higher in malignant thyroid tumors than in benign nodules, and this held in both blood and tumor samples.

V was clipped by 5 bases and J by 0 bases, with 14 bases between them. Germline loops: CDR1 SNHLY, CDR2 FYNNEI. This CDR3 is built from 16 residues. Original data processing: Clinicopathological groups of papillary thyroid cancer showed CDR3 differences that were used to build a distant-metastasis classifier. TCRdb re-called the PCR reads through MiXCR. These V and J calls rely on TCRdb rather than the paper's analysis. This sample has roughly 13,000 clones; 20% to 30% occur once, and the top ten carry over 7%. All patients reached thyroid surgery having received no treatment beforehand. This chain uses TRBV2 with TRBJ1-3, with D possibly TRBD1 on 6 matching bases. Sequenced material: blood. This clonotype originated in a female donor with papillary thyroid cancer or a benign thyroid nodule (not recorded which). Some clones in this sample may be carry-over from other donors' samples. The CDR3 loop reads CASSPTGDVSGNTIYF. The DNA of the CDR3 is TGTGCCAGCAGTCCGACAGGCGACGTCTCTGGAAACACCATATATTTT. Full variable domain (rest looked up from reference TRBV2 and TRBJ1-3): EPEVTQTPSHQVTQMGQEVILRCVPISNHLYFYWYRQILGQKVEFLVSFYNNEISEKSEIFDDQFSVERPDGSNFTLKIRSTKLEDSAMYFCASSPTGDVSGNTIYFGEGSWLTVV.